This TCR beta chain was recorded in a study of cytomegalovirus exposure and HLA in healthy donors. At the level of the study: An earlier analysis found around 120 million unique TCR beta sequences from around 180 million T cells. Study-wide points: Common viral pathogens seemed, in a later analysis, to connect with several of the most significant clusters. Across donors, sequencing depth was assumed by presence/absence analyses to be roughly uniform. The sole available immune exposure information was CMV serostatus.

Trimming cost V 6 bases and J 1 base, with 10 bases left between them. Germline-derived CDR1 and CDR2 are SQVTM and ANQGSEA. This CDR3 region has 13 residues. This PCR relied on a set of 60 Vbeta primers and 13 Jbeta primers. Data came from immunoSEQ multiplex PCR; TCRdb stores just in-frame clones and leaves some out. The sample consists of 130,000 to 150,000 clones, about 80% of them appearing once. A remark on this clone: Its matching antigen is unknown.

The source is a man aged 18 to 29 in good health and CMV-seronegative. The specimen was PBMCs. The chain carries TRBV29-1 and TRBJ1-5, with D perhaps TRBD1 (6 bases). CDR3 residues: CSVGGGSNQPQHF. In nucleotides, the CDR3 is TGCAGCGTAGGGGGGGGAAGCAATCAGCCCCAGCATTTT.